Listed here is a single T cell receptor beta chain. The entry originates in a study of blood T cell repertoires in COVID-19. This CDR3 is 14 amino acids long. Looked up from germline, CDR1 is LNHNV and CDR2 is YYDKDF (reference sequence). The V end lost 0 bases, the J end lost 2 bases, and 7 bases lay between the germline ends. Original handling: Amplification of reference gene primers provided the estimated nucleated cell counts. Using immunoSEQ multiplex PCR, the repertoire was profiled, and TCRdb retains in-frame clones only, with some absent. From that table come the V and J calls and clone size; the DNA was used to work out D and trimming. The sample contains about 240,000 clones, roughly 86% of which appear only once.

The sample taken for sequencing was PBMCs or T cells enriched from blood (not recorded which). The rearrangement joins TRBV15 to TRBJ1-2; D is unclear. This TCR was sampled from a woman aged 40 to 55 with acute COVID-19. CDR3 sequence: CATSRDVTNYGYTF. DNA for the CDR3: TGTGCCACCAGCAGAGATGTGACAAACTATGGCTACACCTTC.